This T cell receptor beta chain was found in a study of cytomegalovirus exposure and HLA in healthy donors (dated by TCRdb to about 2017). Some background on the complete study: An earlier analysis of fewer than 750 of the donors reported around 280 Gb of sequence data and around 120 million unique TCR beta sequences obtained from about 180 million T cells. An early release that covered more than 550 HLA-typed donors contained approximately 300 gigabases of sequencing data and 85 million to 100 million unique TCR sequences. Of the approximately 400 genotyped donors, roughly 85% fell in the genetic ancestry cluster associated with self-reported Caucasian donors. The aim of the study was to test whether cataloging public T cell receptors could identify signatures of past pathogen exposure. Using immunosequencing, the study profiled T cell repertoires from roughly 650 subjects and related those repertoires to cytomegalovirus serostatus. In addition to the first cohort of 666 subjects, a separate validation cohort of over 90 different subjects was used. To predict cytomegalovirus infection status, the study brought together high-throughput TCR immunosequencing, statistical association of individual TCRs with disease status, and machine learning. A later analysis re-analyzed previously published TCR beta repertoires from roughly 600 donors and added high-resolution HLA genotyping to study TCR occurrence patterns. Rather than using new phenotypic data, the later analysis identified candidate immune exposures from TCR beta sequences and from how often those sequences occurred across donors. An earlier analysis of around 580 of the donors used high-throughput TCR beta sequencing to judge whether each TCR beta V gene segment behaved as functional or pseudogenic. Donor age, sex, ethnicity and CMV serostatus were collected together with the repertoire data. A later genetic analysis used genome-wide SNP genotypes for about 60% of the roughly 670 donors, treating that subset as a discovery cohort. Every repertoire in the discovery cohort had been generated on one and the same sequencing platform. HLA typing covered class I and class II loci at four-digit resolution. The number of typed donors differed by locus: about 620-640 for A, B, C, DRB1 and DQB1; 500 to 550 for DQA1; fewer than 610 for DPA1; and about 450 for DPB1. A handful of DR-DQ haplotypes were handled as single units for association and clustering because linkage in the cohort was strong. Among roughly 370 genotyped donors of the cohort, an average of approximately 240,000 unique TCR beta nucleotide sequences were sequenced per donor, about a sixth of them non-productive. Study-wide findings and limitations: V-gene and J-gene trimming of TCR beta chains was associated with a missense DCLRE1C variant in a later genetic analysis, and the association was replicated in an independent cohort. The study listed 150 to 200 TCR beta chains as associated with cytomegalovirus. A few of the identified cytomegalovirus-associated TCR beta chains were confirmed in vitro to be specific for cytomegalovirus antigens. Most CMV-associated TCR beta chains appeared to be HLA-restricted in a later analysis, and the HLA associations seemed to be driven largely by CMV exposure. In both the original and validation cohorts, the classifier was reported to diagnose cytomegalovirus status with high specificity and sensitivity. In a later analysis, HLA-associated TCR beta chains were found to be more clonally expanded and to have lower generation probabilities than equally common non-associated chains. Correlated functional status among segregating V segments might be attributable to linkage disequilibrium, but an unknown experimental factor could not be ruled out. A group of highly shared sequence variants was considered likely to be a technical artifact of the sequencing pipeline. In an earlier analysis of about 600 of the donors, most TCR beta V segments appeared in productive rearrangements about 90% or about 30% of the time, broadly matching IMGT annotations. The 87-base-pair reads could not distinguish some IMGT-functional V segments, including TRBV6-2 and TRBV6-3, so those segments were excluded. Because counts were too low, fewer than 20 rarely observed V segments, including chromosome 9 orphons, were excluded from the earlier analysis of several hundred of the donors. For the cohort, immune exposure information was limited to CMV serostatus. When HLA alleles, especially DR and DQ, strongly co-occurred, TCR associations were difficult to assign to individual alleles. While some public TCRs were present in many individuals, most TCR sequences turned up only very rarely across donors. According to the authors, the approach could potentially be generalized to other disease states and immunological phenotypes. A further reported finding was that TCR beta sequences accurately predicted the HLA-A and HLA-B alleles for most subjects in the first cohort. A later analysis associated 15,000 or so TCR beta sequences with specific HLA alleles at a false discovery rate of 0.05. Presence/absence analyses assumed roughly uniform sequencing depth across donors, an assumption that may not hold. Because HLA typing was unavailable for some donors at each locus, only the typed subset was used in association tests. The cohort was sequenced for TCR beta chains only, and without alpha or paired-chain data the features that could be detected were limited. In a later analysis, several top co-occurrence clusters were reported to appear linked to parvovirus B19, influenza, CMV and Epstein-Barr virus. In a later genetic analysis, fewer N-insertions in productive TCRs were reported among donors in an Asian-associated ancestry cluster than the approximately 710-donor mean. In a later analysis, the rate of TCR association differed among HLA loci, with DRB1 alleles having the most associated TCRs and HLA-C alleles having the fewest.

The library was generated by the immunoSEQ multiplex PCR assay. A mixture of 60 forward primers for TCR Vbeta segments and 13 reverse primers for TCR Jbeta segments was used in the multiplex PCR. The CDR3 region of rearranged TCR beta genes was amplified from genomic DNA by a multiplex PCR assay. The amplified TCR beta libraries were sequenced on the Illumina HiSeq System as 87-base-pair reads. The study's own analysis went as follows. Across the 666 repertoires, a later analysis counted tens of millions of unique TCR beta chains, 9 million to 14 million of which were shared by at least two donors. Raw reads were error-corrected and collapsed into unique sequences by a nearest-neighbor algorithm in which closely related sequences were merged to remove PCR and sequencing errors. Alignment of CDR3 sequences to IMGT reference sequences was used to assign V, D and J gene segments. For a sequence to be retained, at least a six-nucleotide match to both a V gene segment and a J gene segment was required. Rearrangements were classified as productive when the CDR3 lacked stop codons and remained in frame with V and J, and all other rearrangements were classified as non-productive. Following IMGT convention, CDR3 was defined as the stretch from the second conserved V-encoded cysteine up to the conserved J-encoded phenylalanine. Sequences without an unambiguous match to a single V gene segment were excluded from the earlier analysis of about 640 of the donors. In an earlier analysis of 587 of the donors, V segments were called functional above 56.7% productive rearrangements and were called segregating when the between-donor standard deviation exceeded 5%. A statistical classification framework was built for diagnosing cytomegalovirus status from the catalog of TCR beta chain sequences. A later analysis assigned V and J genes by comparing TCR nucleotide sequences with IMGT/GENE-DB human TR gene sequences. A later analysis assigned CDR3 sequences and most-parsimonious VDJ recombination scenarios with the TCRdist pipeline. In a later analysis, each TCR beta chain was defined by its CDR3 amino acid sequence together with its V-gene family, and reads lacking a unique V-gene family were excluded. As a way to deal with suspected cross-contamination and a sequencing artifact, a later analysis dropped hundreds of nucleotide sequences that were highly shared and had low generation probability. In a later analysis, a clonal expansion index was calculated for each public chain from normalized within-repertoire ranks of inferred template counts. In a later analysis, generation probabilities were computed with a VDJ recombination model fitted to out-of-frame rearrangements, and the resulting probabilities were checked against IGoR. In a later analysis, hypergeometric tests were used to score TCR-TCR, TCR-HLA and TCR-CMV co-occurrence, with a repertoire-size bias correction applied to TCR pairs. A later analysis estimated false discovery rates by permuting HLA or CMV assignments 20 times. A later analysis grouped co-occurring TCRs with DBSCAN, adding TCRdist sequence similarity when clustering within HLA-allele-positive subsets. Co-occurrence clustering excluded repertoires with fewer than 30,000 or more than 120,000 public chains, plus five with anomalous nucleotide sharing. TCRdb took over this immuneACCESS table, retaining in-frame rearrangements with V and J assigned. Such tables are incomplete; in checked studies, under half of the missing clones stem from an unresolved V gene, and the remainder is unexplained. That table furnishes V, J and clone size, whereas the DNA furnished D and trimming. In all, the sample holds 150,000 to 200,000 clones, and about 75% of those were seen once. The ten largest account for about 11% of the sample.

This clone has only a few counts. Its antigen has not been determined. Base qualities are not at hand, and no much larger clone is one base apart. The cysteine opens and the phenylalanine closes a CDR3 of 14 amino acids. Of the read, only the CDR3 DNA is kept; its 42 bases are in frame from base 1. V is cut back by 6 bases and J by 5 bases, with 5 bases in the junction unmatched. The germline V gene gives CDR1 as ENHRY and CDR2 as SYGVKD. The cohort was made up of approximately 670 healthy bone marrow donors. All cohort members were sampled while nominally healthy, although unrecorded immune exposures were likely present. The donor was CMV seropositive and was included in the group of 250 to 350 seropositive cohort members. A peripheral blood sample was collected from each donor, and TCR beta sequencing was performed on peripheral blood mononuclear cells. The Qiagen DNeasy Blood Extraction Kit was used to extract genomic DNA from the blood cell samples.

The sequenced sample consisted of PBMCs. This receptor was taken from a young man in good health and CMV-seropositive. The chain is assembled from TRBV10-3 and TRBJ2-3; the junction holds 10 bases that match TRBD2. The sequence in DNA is TGTGCCATCAGCGATCTAGCGGGAGTAGATACGCAGTATTTT. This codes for CAISDLAGVDTQYF.